One TCR beta chain is described in this entry. Its antigen is currently unknown. The data were obtained in a study of shared clonotypes between healthy human individuals. Several immunoSEQ plates received, in even portions, the genomic DNA of each subset. Profiled with immunoSEQ multiplex PCR; TCRdb holds only in-frame clones, not every one. In the table there are about 2 million clones, 95% of which are singletons. The study's findings and limits: Incomplete sequencing of sorted subsets was indicated by rarefaction despite large depth. Sampling was confined to blood; repertoires within tissues likely differ. Around 5% of naive CD4 clonotypes were common to a few donors.

The CDR3 is 17 residues long. CDR1 and CDR2 from the germline V gene are SGHKS and YYEKEE (reference sequence). The junction had 9 bases not matched to a gene; V was cut back by 4 bases and J by 0 bases. This chain joins TRBV5-5 and TRBJ2-4; 8 nucleotides line up with TRBD1. The TCR was taken from a man aged 18 to 30 in good health. Sequenced sample: naive CD4+ T cells sorted from blood. The subset was: CD45RA+ positively selected. For the CDR3, the DNA is TGTGCCAGCAGCCAATTTCAGGGGGCCGTAGCCAAAAACATTCAGTACTTC. Its protein product is CASSQFQGAVAKNIQYF.